These T cell receptor beta chains were read from a single sample in a study of shared clonotypes between healthy human individuals. The assay was immunoSEQ multiplex PCR, and TCRdb's table has in-frame clones only and misses some. The sample records about 2.2 million clones, 85% to 95% being singletons. Sample: naive CD8+ T cells from PBMCs. The receptors were sampled from a man aged 18-30 years in good health. Some clones in this sample may be carry-over from other donors' samples. Each CDR3 is given with its conserved first and last residue. A D gene is named only where the DNA matches it firmly. For some rows the clone size is stated as once, few or many, or as a class when expanded; others skip it.

>.|TRBV27|TRBJ2-7|.
CASGLLGQSYEQYF
TGTGCCAGCGGATTACTGGGGCAATCCTACGAGCAGTACTTC
>TRBD2|TRBV10-2|TRBJ2-1|.
CASRTLATEQFF
TGCGCCAGCAGAACACTAGCGACTGAGCAGTTCTTC
>.|TRBV29-1|TRBJ2-1|.
CSVERWRANNEQFF
TGCAGCGTTGAACGCTGGCGGGCAAACAATGAGCAGTTCTTC
>.|TRBV6-1|TRBJ1-1|.
CASSEYKVGMNTEAFF
TGTGCCAGCAGTGAGTACAAGGTTGGCATGAACACTGAAGCTTTCTTT
>.|TRBV7-8|TRBJ2-5|.
CASSLRALQTQYF
TGTGCCAGCAGCTTACGGGCCCTACAGACCCAGTACTTC
>.|TRBV14|TRBJ2-1|.
CASSQDYPTDEQFF
TGTGCCAGCAGCCAAGATTATCCAACGGATGAGCAGTTCTTC
>.|TRBV7-8|TRBJ1-3|.
CASSLLLLGTTLIGGNTIYF
TGTGCCAGCAGCTTATTATTACTCGGGACAACCTTAATTGGGGGAAACACCATATATTTT
>.|TRBV4-1|TRBJ2-1|once
CASSPRLAPLNEQFF
TGCGCCAGCAGCCCAAGGCTAGCGCCTTTGAATGAGCAGTTCTTC
>TRBD1|TRBV9|TRBJ1-3|once
CASSNRDSLSGNTIYF
TGTGCCAGCAGCAACCGGGACAGCCTTTCTGGAAACACCATATATTTT
>TRBD2|TRBV6-5|TRBJ2-1|.
CASSLGLRLYNEQFF
TGTGCCAGCAGCCTGGGACTACGGCTATACAATGAGCAGTTCTTC
>.|TRBV7-2|TRBJ2-2|.
CASSSPRSGTGELFF
TGTGCCAGCAGCTCCCCAAGGAGCGGGACCGGGGAGCTGTTTTTT
>TRBD2|TRBV25-1|TRBJ2-1|.
CASSDRKAGGPNNEQFF
TGTGCCAGCAGTGACCGAAAAGCGGGAGGGCCAAACAATGAGCAGTTCTTC
>.|TRBV18|TRBJ2-5|.
CASSPLSGLVETQYF
TGTGCCAGCTCACCACTCTCCGGGCTGGTAGAGACCCAGTACTTC
>TRBD1|TRBV9|TRBJ2-7|.
CASSGGTGLYYEQYF
TGTGCCAGCAGCGGGGGGACAGGGTTATACTACGAGCAGTACTTC
>.|TRBV19|TRBJ1-1|.
CASRLNRDTEAFF
TGTGCCAGTAGACTGAACAGGGACACTGAAGCTTTCTTT
>.|TRBV5-1|TRBJ2-3|once
CASSHQGLGGTDTQYF
TGCGCCAGCAGCCACCAAGGCCTCGGAGGCACAGATACGCAGTATTTT
>.|TRBV20-1|TRBJ2-5|.
CSTPQQETQYF
TGCAGTACTCCCCAGCAGGAGACCCAGTACTTC
>TRBD2|TRBV7-2|TRBJ2-2|.
CASSIRGAGRRLNTGELFF
TGTGCCAGCAGCATAAGGGGAGCGGGGCGGAGGTTGAACACCGGGGAGCTGTTTTTT
>.|TRBV9|TRBJ2-3|.
CASSVEGGADTQYF
TGTGCCAGCAGCGTAGAAGGGGGGGCAGATACGCAGTATTTT
>.|TRBV11-3|TRBJ2-3|.
CASSRRYSDTQYF
TGTGCCAGCAGCCGACGCTACTCAGATACGCAGTATTTT
>TRBD1|TRBV27|TRBJ2-2|.
CASSLNRVRGPGELFF
TGTGCCAGCAGTTTAAACAGGGTTAGGGGGCCCGGGGAGCTGTTTTTT
>.|TRBV28|TRBJ2-1|once
CASSPLVSRNEQFF
TGTGCCAGCAGTCCTCTAGTAAGTCGTAATGAGCAGTTCTTC
>.|TRBV28|TRBJ2-7|.
CASNREYEQYF
TGTGCCAGCAACAGGGAATACGAGCAGTACTTC
>.|TRBV27|TRBJ1-1|.
CASSLFGTLPPRAEAFF
TGTGCCAGCAGTTTATTCGGTACCCTCCCGCCGCGGGCTGAAGCTTTCTTT
>.|TRBV7-9|TRBJ2-1|.
CASSLLGTDSYNEQFF
TGTGCCAGCAGTCTTTTGGGGACCGACTCCTACAATGAGCAGTTCTTC
>.|TRBV19|TRBJ2-6|.
CASRMGLSGANVLTF
TGTGCCAGTAGAATGGGGCTGTCCGGGGCCAACGTCCTGACTTTC
>.|TRBV28|TRBJ2-7|.
CASSKPLWQGGRHEQYF
TGTGCCAGCAGCAAACCCCTCTGGCAGGGGGGTCGCCACGAGCAGTACTTC
>TRBD1|TRBV11-2|TRBJ2-7|.
CASSFPGQPLSYEQYF
TGTGCCAGCAGCTTTCCGGGACAGCCCTTGTCCTACGAGCAGTACTTC
>.|TRBV19|TRBJ2-7|.
CASSMGGTNEQYF
TGTGCCAGTAGTATGGGAGGGACAAACGAGCAGTACTTC
>.|TRBV25-1|TRBJ1-1|few
CASIGGGRGAGTEAFF
TGTGCCAGCATCGGGGGGGGCAGGGGTGCTGGGACTGAAGCTTTCTTT
>.|TRBV7-9|TRBJ1-3|once
CASSTSGLLWGNTIYF
TGTGCCAGCAGCACATCAGGGCTTCTCTGGGGAAACACCATATATTTT
>TRBD2|TRBV5-1|TRBJ2-7|.
CASSFGGEGYEQYF
TGCGCCAGCAGCTTTGGGGGGGAAGGGTACGAGCAGTACTTC
>TRBD2|TRBV7-9|TRBJ2-1|.
CASSSTGGSHNEQFF
TGTGCCAGCAGCTCGACGGGCGGGAGCCACAATGAGCAGTTCTTC
>.|TRBV27|TRBJ2-7|once
CASSLVGTAKYEQYF
TGTGCCAGCAGTCTTGTCGGGACTGCGAAATACGAGCAGTACTTC
>TRBD1|TRBV4-1|TRBJ2-7|.
CASSQDGRQGLYEQYF
TGCGCCAGCAGCCAAGACGGGCGACAGGGTCTTTACGAGCAGTACTTC
>TRBD1|TRBV11-3|TRBJ1-2|.
CASSFGTGGVDYGYTF
TGTGCCAGCAGCTTCGGAACAGGGGGAGTAGACTATGGCTACACCTTC
>TRBD2|TRBV2|TRBJ2-3|.
CASSELELAGGPDTQYF
TGTGCCAGCAGTGAATTGGAACTAGCGGGAGGGCCAGATACGCAGTATTTT
>TRBD2|TRBV28|TRBJ2-7|once
CASSFPRGTSGRMNEQYF
TGTGCCAGCAGTTTTCCCCGCGGGACTAGCGGGAGGATGAACGAGCAGTACTTC
>TRBD1|TRBV11-3|TRBJ2-1|.
CASSPRGQGPYNEQFF
TGTGCCAGCAGCCCAAGGGGACAGGGACCTTACAATGAGCAGTTCTTC
>TRBD2|TRBV19|TRBJ2-1|.
CASSPYSGVSDEQFF
TGTGCCAGTAGTCCATATAGCGGGGTTTCGGATGAGCAGTTCTTC
>TRBD2|TRBV27|TRBJ2-7|.
CASTAGGSSYEQYF
TGTGCCAGCACGGCGGGAGGCAGCTCCTACGAGCAGTACTTC
>.|TRBV7-3|TRBJ2-1|.
CASSLGGGSYNEQFF
TGTGCCAGCAGCTTAGGGGGTGGCTCCTACAATGAGCAGTTCTTC
>.|TRBV5-4|TRBJ2-7|.
CASSLDWGPYEQYF
TGTGCCAGCAGCTTGGATTGGGGACCCTACGAGCAGTACTTC
>TRBD2|TRBV10-2|TRBJ2-3|.
CASGLAGVADTQYF
TGCGCCAGCGGACTAGCGGGAGTTGCAGATACGCAGTATTTT
>TRBD2|TRBV6-4|TRBJ2-1|once
CASSDTPGREGSSYNEQFF
TGTGCCAGCAGTGACACCCCGGGGCGGGAGGGCTCCTCGTACAATGAGCAGTTCTTC
>.|TRBV19|TRBJ2-2|.
CASSIKRGSTGELFF
TGTGCCAGTAGTATTAAGAGAGGTTCCACCGGGGAGCTGTTTTTT
>.|TRBV27|TRBJ1-3|.
CASSPRGGGNTIYF
TGTGCCAGCAGTCCCCGAGGAGGGGGAAACACCATATATTTT
>TRBD2|TRBV6-1|TRBJ2-1|.
CASSERGLAEYNEQFF
TGTGCCAGCAGTGAGAGAGGACTAGCGGAGTACAATGAGCAGTTCTTC
>TRBD1|TRBV7-6|TRBJ2-7|.
CASSLSRDSPAYEQYF
TGTGCCAGCAGCTTATCTCGGGACAGTCCTGCCTACGAGCAGTACTTC
>TRBD1|TRBV9|TRBJ1-1|once
CASSVAGTGKTEAFF
TGTGCCAGCAGCGTAGCTGGGACAGGGAAAACTGAAGCTTTCTTT
>TRBD2|TRBV6-5|TRBJ2-1|.
CASSYVAGGNEQFF
TGTGCCAGCAGTTACGTGGCGGGAGGCAATGAGCAGTTCTTC
>.|TRBV18|TRBJ2-7|.
CASSPPLSYEQYF
TGTGCCAGCTCACCTCCTCTGTCCTACGAGCAGTACTTC
>TRBD1|TRBV11-2|TRBJ2-7|once
CASSAGADRGHEQYF
TGTGCCAGCAGCGCAGGGGCGGACAGGGGCCACGAGCAGTACTTC
>.|TRBV28|TRBJ2-3|.
CASSPLGSTDTQYF
TGTGCCAGCAGTCCCCTAGGAAGCACAGATACGCAGTATTTT
>TRBD1|TRBV11-3|TRBJ1-1|.
CASSLGPDRGLTEAFF
TGTGCCAGCAGCTTGGGCCCAGACAGGGGGCTCACTGAAGCTTTCTTT